This TCR beta chain derives from a study of cytomegalovirus exposure and HLA in healthy donors. Donors showed nominal health when sampled, although they likely had unrecorded immune exposures. PCR primers comprised 60 Vbeta and 13 Jbeta primers. The data were produced by immunoSEQ multiplex PCR, yet TCRdb's version contains in-frame clones alone and is incomplete. The clone table shows roughly 34,000 clones, with the ten largest holding 3.5%. Whole-study findings and limits: In all likelihood, a cluster of highly shared sequence variants was a sequencing artifact. Several of the most significant clusters were apparently associated with common viral pathogens in a later analysis. TCR beta chain V- and J-gene trimming was linked, in a later analysis, to a missense variant in DCLRE1C.

A word on this clone: Antigen specificity is unknown.

Looked up from germline, CDR1 is SGHRS and CDR2 is YFSETQ. Deletions cut 4 bases from V and 0 bases from J, with 6 bases between. The CDR3 is made up of 13 amino acids. The sequencing sample was made of PBMCs. This receptor was obtained from a man aged 40-50 years in good health and CMV-seronegative. The chain combines TRBV5-1 with TRBJ2-3; D is unclear. As DNA, the CDR3 is TGCGCCAGCAGCCAAGCTAGCACAGATACGCAGTATTTT. It encodes CASSQASTDTQYF. Full variable domain (missing parts from reference TRBV5-1 and TRBJ2-3): KAGVTQTPRYLIKTRGQQVTLSCSPISGHRSVSWYQQTPGQGLQFLFEYFSETQRNKGNFPGRFSGRQFSNSRSEMNVSTLELGDSALYLCASSQASTDTQYFGPGTRLTVL.